These T cell receptor beta chains were read from a single sample in a study of shared clonotypes between healthy human individuals. Profiled with immunoSEQ multiplex PCR; TCRdb holds only in-frame clones, not every one. The sample has 2 million to 2.5 million clones, roughly 92% seen once; the top ten hold around 0.4%. The material sequenced was naive CD4+ T cells from PBMCs. These receptors were obtained from a man younger than 30 in good health. Some clones in this sample may be carry-over from other donors' samples. Both conserved end residues are part of each CDR3.

TRBJ2-1,TRBV5-1,CASSLGLAGYNEQFF
TRBJ2-7,TRBV5-1,CASSSWTASSEQYF
TRBJ2-2,TRBV6-6,CASTGGGSSNTGELFF
TRBJ2-5,TRBV5-1,CASSSGRGQGIETQYF
TRBJ1-5,TRBV6-1,CASSDQWEINQPQHF
TRBJ1-6,TRBV18,CASSLLGAENSPLHF
TRBJ2-7,TRBV2,CASSTTGTGPYEQYF
TRBJ1-2,TRBV5-1,CASSIGTGASDGYTF
TRBJ1-2,TRBV9,CASSGYRGLLSGYTF
TRBJ2-1,TRBV9,CASSYPGTGGFVDEQFF
TRBJ2-7,TRBV9,CASSALAGLTGEQYF
TRBJ1-1,TRBV2,CASSGHTEAFF
TRBJ1-1,TRBV28,CASRNTEAFF
TRBJ1-1,TRBV7-2,CASSLMGQGVTEAFF
TRBJ2-5,TRBV7-8,CASSLGGAGVPKETQYF
TRBJ2-1,TRBV19,CATRGVAGTREQFF
TRBJ1-3,TRBV7-8,CASSPHDYDGNTIYF
TRBJ1-1,TRBV5-1,CASSLGAGRGTEAFF
TRBJ2-3,TRBV5-1,CASSLAGLAGGTDTQYF
TRBJ2-1,TRBV18,CASSLPGWGKFF
TRBJ2-3,TRBV27,CASSPTGAVTDTQYF
TRBJ1-2,TRBV20-1,CSAARDYGYTF
TRBJ2-1,TRBV5-1,CASSDVQGGAYNEQFF
TRBJ1-4,TRBV2,CASLQLNEKLFF
TRBJ1-2,TRBV5-4,CASSLYRQNNYGYTF
TRBJ2-7,TRBV5-1,CASSWGPSYEQYF
TRBJ2-7,TRBV10-3,CAISYVNRDRAAEQYF
TRBJ2-1,TRBV7-9,CASSFFARVILDEQFF
TRBJ2-7,TRBV28,CASRQSSGSQYEQYF
TRBJ2-2,TRBV7-3,CASSLNYPAGELFF
TRBJ1-1,TRBV19,CASSTSARVVAFF
TRBJ2-4,TRBV11-3,CASSETGLNIQYF
TRBJ1-1,TRBV29-1,CSVREGITEAFF
TRBJ2-5,TRBV9,CASSVVGPGTQYF
TRBJ1-5,TRBV4-2,CASSQEVGQYNQPQHF
TRBJ2-7,TRBV7-9,CASSLGSYEQYF
TRBJ1-6,TRBV10-1,CASSDRSGRGSPLHF
TRBJ1-2,TRBV4-2,CASSQVDSTNYGYTF
TRBJ1-1,TRBV5-1,CASSRDGQNTEAFF
TRBJ2-1,TRBV27,CASRLARYNEQFF
TRBJ2-2,TRBV23-1,CASSHPEASHTTGELFF
TRBJ2-7,TRBV27,CASKSRAGAGEQYF
TRBJ1-2,TRBV6-1,CASSVSGQGTYGYTF
TRBJ2-3,TRBV6-6,CASSYPQSTDTQYF
TRBJ2-7,TRBV2,CASRKTSGTYEQYF
TRBJ1-2,TRBV5-6,CASSDLTDRWGRGYTF
TRBJ2-2,TRBV27,CASRPHSGGNTGELFF
TRBJ1-1,TRBV18,CASSPPYRASNTEAFF